This T cell receptor beta chain was observed in a study of monozygotic twins with inflammatory bowel disease. Study-wide results and caveats: By inverse Simpson index, TCRbeta diversity was lower in IBD patients than in healthy co-twins. Repertoire similarity did not separate concordant from discordant twins, possibly from limited power. Support was absent for any single strong signal or clonotype linked to IBD.

cDNA for each sample came from eight separate reactions. For each CDR3 protein, TCRdb gives one entry from its re-call of the 5' RACE reads, without DNA. The sample totals about 380,000 distinct CDR3 sequences. Details on this clonotype: What it recognizes is unknown.

The CDR3 spans 15 residues. Germline assignment: CDR1 DFQATT and CDR2 SNEGSKA (reference sequence). The source of this sequence is a human donor with ulcerative colitis or Crohn's disease, or a healthy co-twin of an affected twin (not recorded which). The sequencing sample was made of blood. The chain recombines TRBV20-1 with TRBJ1-5. The CDR3: CSARDPGPRNQPQHF.